This entry lists 30 T cell receptor beta chains sequenced from one sample in a study of cytomegalovirus exposure and HLA in healthy donors. The study ran its PCR with 60 Vbeta and 13 Jbeta primers. Measured with immunoSEQ multiplex PCR; TCRdb has only the in-frame clones, and not every one. The table shows just over 150,000 clones, with almost 80% occurring only once. Sequencing was performed on PBMCs. These receptors were obtained from a woman aged 45-60 years in good health and CMV-seropositive.

In its sample, this clone was seen once. The J gene is TRBJ1-2, the V gene TRBV11-2, with 9 nucleotides matching TRBD1. The germline gives CDR1 SGHAT, CDR2 FQNNGV. V shed 7 bases and J 4 bases; nucleotides not matched to a gene: 7. The CDR3 is 14 amino acids. CDR3: CASKPQGAVYGYTF. The DNA of the CDR3 is TGTGCCAGCAAGCCACAGGGGGCTGTCTATGGCTACACCTTC.

The chain combines TRBV7-8 with TRBJ2-7, with 11 bases aligning to TRBD1. CDR3 length: 14 amino acids. The V gene end was trimmed by 5 bases and the J gene end by 7 bases; junction bases not matched to a gene: 7. CDR1 and CDR2 from the germline V gene are SGHVS and FQNEAQ. The CDR3 region has the DNA TGTGCCAGCAGCCTCGGACAGGGGGCCGGGGAGCAGTACTTC. It is translated as CASSLGQGAGEQYF. Based on the CDR3 plus reference TRBV7-8 and TRBJ2-7, the full variable domain is GAGVSQSPRYKVAKRGQDVALRCDPISGHVSLFWYQQALGQGPEFLTYFQNEAQLDKSGLPSDRFFAERPEGSVSTLKIQRTQQEDSAVYLCASSLGQGAGEQYFGPGTRLTVT.

The chain joins TRBV23-1 to TRBJ2-2; TRBD2 matches 12 bases. TRBV23-1 is given ORF status, its function remaining uncertain. CDR3 length: 17 residues. Germline trimming cut 2 bases from V and 4 bases from J; bases unmatched to any gene: 5. CDR3 sequence: CASSQRTSGESTGELFF. The CDR3 coding sequence is TGCGCCAGCAGTCAAAGGACTAGCGGGGAGTCCACCGGGGAGCTGTTTTTT.

V usage is TRBV2 and J usage is TRBJ1-2; a weak D match, TRBD1 (6 bases). CDR1 and CDR2 from the germline V gene are SNHLY and FYNNEI. The germline V and J ends were trimmed by 7 bases and 7 bases, with 22 bases remaining between them. The CDR3 has 15 residues. CDR3 protein: CASIMGAVRMGGYTF. The CDR3 DNA is TGTGCCAGCATCATGGGGGCAGTGCGTATGGGTGGCTACACCTTC.

The rearrangement links TRBV10-3 to TRBJ2-6; D might be TRBD1 (6 bases). CDR1 is ENHRY, CDR2 SYGVKD, per germline. The CDR3 is 17 residues long. V gave up 6 bases and J gave up 0 bases, with 15 bases separating them. CDR3 residues: CAIRETGSNSGANVLTF. The CDR3 DNA follows: TGTGCCATCAGGGAGACAGGCAGCAACTCTGGGGCCAACGTCCTGACTTTC.

This clone was seen only once. The J gene is TRBJ1-2, the V gene TRBV15; 11 bases line up with TRBD1. The CDR3 is 17 amino acids. Germline trimming cut 3 bases from V and 5 bases from J; bases unmatched to any gene: 11. CDR1 and CDR2 (germline): LNHNV, YYDKDF (reference sequence). In nucleotides, the CDR3 is TGTGCCACCAGCAGCCTCCCCGGACAGGGGGCGGGATATGGCTACACCTTC. As protein: CATSSLPGQGAGYGYTF.

V and J are TRBV27 and TRBJ2-7; TRBD1 might be the D (7 bases). CDR3 length equals 18 residues. V lost 6 bases and J 3 bases, leaving 27 bases between the germline ends. Germline CDR1 MNHEY, CDR2 SMNVEV (reference sequence). This chain's CDR3 is CASRLRGDSEGSGYEQYF. CDR3 coding DNA: TGTGCCAGCAGGCTAAGGGGGGACAGCGAAGGGTCGGGCTACGAGCAGTACTTC.

The CDR3 loop reads CASSIYDSRNQPQHF. The CDR3 coding sequence is TGTGCCAGTAGTATCTACGACAGTCGCAATCAGCCCCAGCATTTT. The chain employs TRBV19 and TRBJ1-5; perhaps TRBD1 as D (5 bases). Germline loops: CDR1 LNHDA, CDR2 SQIVND (reference sequence). There are 15 residues in the CDR3. The ends were cut back, 3 bases at V and 2 bases at J, with 11 bases in the middle.

This chain links TRBV28 with TRBJ2-1, with TRBD2 matching 8 bases. The CDR3 runs 18 residues. The trim removed 10 bases at V and 6 bases at J, leaving 23 bases unmatched. Germline V gene lookup returns CDR1 MDHEN and CDR2 SYDVKM. DNA for the CDR3: TGTGCCATCCGCCCGGGACTAGTCAGCCGCAAACAGGGCAATGAGCAGTTCTTC. It codes for CAIRPGLVSRKQGNEQFF.

The chain uses TRBV4-2 and TRBJ2-7, with D perhaps TRBD2 (6 bases). The V gene lost 1 base and the J gene lost 0 bases, with 7 bases spanning the gap. This CDR3 region has 14 residues. The germline gives CDR1 LGHNA, CDR2 YNFKEQ. The CDR3 loop is CASSQGDFSYEQYF. The CDR3, as DNA: TGTGCCAGCAGCCAAGGGGACTTCTCCTACGAGCAGTACTTC.

This clone was recorded once. This sequence joins TRBV15 and TRBJ2-2; 10 bases line up with TRBD1. In germline, CDR1 is LNHNV, CDR2 YYDKDF (reference sequence). CDR3 length: 16 amino acids. The V gene end was trimmed by 2 bases and the J gene end by 5 bases; junction bases not matched to a gene: 5. The CDR3 DNA reads TGTGCCACCAGCAGACACGGGACAGGGGTGACCGGGGAGCTGTTTTTT. Protein sequence: CATSRHGTGVTGELFF.

The V and J genes are TRBV28 and TRBJ1-1; the D is unclear. The ends were cut back, 5 bases at V and 6 bases at J, with 7 bases in the middle. In germline, CDR1 is MDHEN, CDR2 SYDVKM. CDR3 length equals 11 residues. CDR3 nucleotide sequence: TGTGCCAGCAGTCACCAGGCTGAAGCTTTCTTT. It encodes CASSHQAEAFF.

The chain recombines TRBV19 with TRBJ1-5; a possible D gene is TRBD1 (6 bases). V lost 3 bases and J 6 bases, leaving 15 bases between the germline ends. Germline values: CDR1 LNHDA, CDR2 SQIVND (reference sequence). The CDR3 sequence is 15 residues long. CDR3 sequence reads: CASSISPGAVQPQHF. In DNA, the CDR3 is TGTGCCAGTAGTATCTCTCCAGGGGCCGTTCAGCCCCAGCATTTT.

The chain links TRBV7-2 to TRBJ1-5; 8 bases are a match to TRBD1. In germline, CDR1 is SGHTA, CDR2 FQGNSA. The CDR3 is made up of 13 amino acids. The V segment lost 5 bases and the J segment 7 bases; nucleotides outside the gene matches: 4. This CDR3 reads CASSRTGQQPQHF. CDR3 DNA sequence: TGTGCCAGCAGCCGGACAGGGCAACAGCCCCAGCATTTT.

This chain joins TRBV9 and TRBJ2-3, with 9 bases lining up with TRBD2. V lost 0 bases and J lost 2; bases outside the gene matches: 10. The CDR3 spans 18 residues. Germline lookup yields CDR1 SGDLS and CDR2 YYNGEE. CDR3 sequence: CASSVGRLAGITTDTQYF. CDR3 nucleotide sequence: TGTGCCAGCAGCGTAGGTCGGCTAGCGGGAATAACCACAGATACGCAGTATTTT.

The V call is TRBV15, the J call TRBJ2-5; weak D call: TRBD1 (7 bases). Trimming left V 5 bases short and J 4 bases short, with 14 bases between. The CDR3 runs 14 residues. Germline V gene lookup returns CDR1 LNHNV and CDR2 YYDKDF (reference sequence). CDR3 nucleotide sequence: TGTGCCACCAGCCGCGGGACAGCGGGAGAGACCCAGTACTTC. It is translated as CATSRGTAGETQYF.

The V gene is TRBV28, the J gene TRBJ1-1, with no clear D. Germline CDR1 is MDHEN and CDR2 is SYDVKM. Trimming took 8 bases from V and 7 from J, leaving 8 bases between them. The CDR3 extends over 10 amino acids. The CDR3 DNA is TGTGCCAGCGGCAACCTTGAAGCTTTCTTT. It encodes CASGNLEAFF.

The V and J genes are TRBV28 and TRBJ1-6; no reliable D call. V lost 3 bases to trimming and J lost 4 bases, with 10 bases between them. Germline-derived CDR1 and CDR2 are MDHEN and SYDVKM. CDR3 length: 15 residues. The CDR3 here is CASSFVAVYNSPLHF. The CDR3, as DNA: TGTGCCAGCAGTTTCGTGGCGGTTTATAATTCACCCCTCCACTTT.

This clone has only one observation. The J gene is TRBJ2-7, the V gene TRBV7-9; the match to TRBD1 covers 7 bases. Germline-derived CDR1 and CDR2 are SEHNR and FQNEAQ (reference sequence). V lost 5 bases to trimming and J lost 1 base; unmatched junction nucleotides: 11. The CDR3 spans 16 residues. CDR3 region: CASSTLTGAGSYEQYF. The CDR3 DNA is TGTGCCAGCAGCACCCTAACAGGGGCAGGGTCCTACGAGCAGTACTTC.

This clone was seen a few times. The J gene is TRBJ1-1, the V gene TRBV5-6; no firm D call. Germline V CDR1 and CDR2: SGHDT, YYEEEE. Trimming stripped 3 bases from V and 3 bases from J, with 3 bases between. CDR3 size: 11 residues. CDR3 nucleotides: TGTGCCAGCAGCTCGTACACTGAAGCTTTCTTT. Amino acids: CASSSYTEAFF.

The V gene is TRBV4-1, the J gene TRBJ1-5; 7 bases match TRBD1. After removal of 5 bases from V and 3 bases from J, the junction contained 7 bases not matched to a gene. This CDR3 contains 15 residues. Germline CDR1 reads MGHRA; CDR2 reads YSYEKL. The CDR3 nucleotides are TGCGCCAGCAGCGAAACCGGGACAGTCAATCAGCCCCAGCATTTT. It encodes CASSETGTVNQPQHF.

Of note for this clone: Other DNA sequences in the same sample also yield this CDR3. The chain employs TRBV7-2 and TRBJ1-5, with unresolved D. The germline V gene encodes CDR1 SGHTA and CDR2 FQGNSA. The length of the CDR3 is 12 residues. V was shortened by 5 bases and J by 6 bases, with 8 bases between the two germline ends. CDR3 loop: CASSPPGQPQHF. CDR3 nucleotide sequence: TGTGCCAGCAGCCCCCCAGGTCAGCCCCAGCATTTT.

V gene TRBV14 combines with J gene TRBJ2-7; D gene unclear. V lost 6 bases, J lost 1 base, and 10 bases lay in between. The CDR3 is 13 residues long. CDR1 is SGHDN, CDR2 FVKESK, per germline. The CDR3 bases are TGTGCCAGCAGTTCAGACGGGTCCTACGAGCAGTACTTC. It codes for CASSSDGSYEQYF.

V usage is TRBV20-1 and J usage is TRBJ2-5; D call uncertain. Germline lookup yields CDR1 DFQATT and CDR2 SNEGSKA (reference sequence). The CDR3 spans 11 residues. Trimming pared 3 bases from V and 5 bases from J, leaving 7 bases between. The CDR3 bases are TGCAGTGCTAGTGCCCGGGAGACCCAGTACTTC. This sequence encodes CSASARETQYF.

The chain links TRBV7-9 to TRBJ2-2, with a weak D call TRBD2 (6 bases). The germline CDR1 and CDR2 sequences are SEHNR and FQNEAQ (reference sequence). This CDR3 contains 12 residues. Deletions cut 6 bases from V and 10 bases from J, with 12 bases between. CDR3 amino acids: CASSSWGEELFF. In DNA form, the CDR3 reads TGTGCCAGCAGTTCATGGGGGGAGGAGCTGTTTTTT.

The gene calls are TRBV4-1 and TRBJ1-5; D unresolved. From germline, CDR1 is MGHRA and CDR2 YSYEKL. V gave up 2 bases and J gave up 2 bases, with 10 bases separating them. This CDR3 is built from 15 residues. CDR3 DNA: TGCGCCAGCAGCCAAATGCAAACGGGCAATCAGCCCCAGCATTTT. Its translation: CASSQMQTGNQPQHF.

The rearrangement uses TRBV11-1 and TRBJ2-7; weak D call: TRBD2 (6 bases). The germline V and J ends were trimmed by 2 bases and 4 bases, with 15 bases remaining between them. This CDR3 contains 15 residues. Germline CDR1 and CDR2: SGHAT and FQDESV (reference sequence). This CDR3 is CASSLREFIAYEQYF. The CDR3 DNA is TGTGCCAGCAGCTTACGGGAGTTCATAGCTTACGAGCAGTACTTC.

This clone was seen a single time. The chain uses TRBV9 and TRBJ2-3, with a possible D match to TRBD2 (5 bases). Germline CDR1 and CDR2: SGDLS and YYNGEE. This CDR3 has 17 residues. The V and J ends lost 0 bases and 3 bases respectively, with 17 bases between them. The CDR3 DNA follows: TGTGCCAGCAGCGTAGGCCCCCAGACTATAGGGACAGATACGCAGTATTTT. It specifies CASSVGPQTIGTDTQYF.

The rearrangement links TRBV2 to TRBJ1-1; D gene unclear. V was clipped by 4 bases and J by 2 bases, with 8 bases between them. In germline, CDR1 is SNHLY, CDR2 FYNNEI. CDR3 length: 13 residues. CDR3 DNA sequence: TGTGCCAGCAGTGCAATGGGCAACACTGAAGCTTTCTTT. This encodes CASSAMGNTEAFF.

The chain has TRBV2 and TRBJ2-7; D might be TRBD1 (6 bases). V lost 1 base, J lost 3 bases, and 10 bases lay in between. Germline V CDR1 and CDR2: SNHLY, FYNNEI. The CDR3 consists of 14 residues. The CDR3, as DNA: TGTGCCAGCAGTGAAGGAGCAGGGGACTACGAGCAGTACTTC. This encodes CASSEGAGDYEQYF.